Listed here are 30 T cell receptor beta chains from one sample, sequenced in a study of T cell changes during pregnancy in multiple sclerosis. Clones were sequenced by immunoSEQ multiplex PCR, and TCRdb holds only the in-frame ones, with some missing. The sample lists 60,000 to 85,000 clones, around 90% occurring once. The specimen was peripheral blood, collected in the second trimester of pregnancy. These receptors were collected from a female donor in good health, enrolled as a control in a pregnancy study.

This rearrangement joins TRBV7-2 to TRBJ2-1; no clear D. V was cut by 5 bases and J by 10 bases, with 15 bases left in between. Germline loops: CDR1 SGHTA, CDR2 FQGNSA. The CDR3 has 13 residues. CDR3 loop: CASSNVVGSEQFF. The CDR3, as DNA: TGTGCCAGCAGCAACGTAGTGGGTAGCGAGCAGTTCTTC.

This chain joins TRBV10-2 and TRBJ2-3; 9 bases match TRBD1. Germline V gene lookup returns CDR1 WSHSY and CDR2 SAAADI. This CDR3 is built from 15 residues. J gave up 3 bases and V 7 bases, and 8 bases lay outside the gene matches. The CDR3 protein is CASITPGQGTDTQYF. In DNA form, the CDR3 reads TGCGCCAGCATCACGCCGGGACAGGGTACAGATACGCAGTATTTT.

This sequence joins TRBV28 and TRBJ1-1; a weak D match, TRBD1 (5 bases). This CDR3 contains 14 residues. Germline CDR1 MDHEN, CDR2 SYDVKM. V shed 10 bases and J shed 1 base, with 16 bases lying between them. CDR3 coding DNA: TGTGCCACCACCATCCTCACAGGGAACACTGAAGCTTTCTTT. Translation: CATTILTGNTEAFF.

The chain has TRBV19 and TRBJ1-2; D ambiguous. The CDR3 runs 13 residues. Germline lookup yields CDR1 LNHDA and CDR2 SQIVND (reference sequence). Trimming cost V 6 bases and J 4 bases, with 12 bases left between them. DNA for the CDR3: TGTGCCAGTAGGGCGGGCTGGATCTATGGCTACACCTTC. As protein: CASRAGWIYGYTF.

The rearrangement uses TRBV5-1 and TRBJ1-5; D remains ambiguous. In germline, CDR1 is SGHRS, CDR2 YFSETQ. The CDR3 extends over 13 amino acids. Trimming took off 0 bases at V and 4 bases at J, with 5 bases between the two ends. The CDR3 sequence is CASSLGQNQPQHF. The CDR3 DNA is TGCGCCAGCAGCTTGGGGCAGAATCAGCCCCAGCATTTT.

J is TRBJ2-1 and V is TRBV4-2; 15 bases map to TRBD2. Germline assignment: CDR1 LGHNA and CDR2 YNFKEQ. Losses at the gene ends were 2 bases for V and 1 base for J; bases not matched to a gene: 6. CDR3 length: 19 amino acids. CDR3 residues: CASSQSWTSGRDSYNEQFF. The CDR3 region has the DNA TGTGCCAGCAGCCAATCTTGGACTAGCGGGAGGGATTCCTACAATGAGCAGTTCTTC.

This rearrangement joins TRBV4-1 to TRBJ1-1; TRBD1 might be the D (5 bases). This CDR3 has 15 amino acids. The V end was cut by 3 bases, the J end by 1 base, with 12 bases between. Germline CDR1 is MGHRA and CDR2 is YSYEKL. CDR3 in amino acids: CASSHYIQANTEAFF. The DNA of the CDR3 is TGCGCCAGCAGCCATTATATACAGGCGAACACTGAAGCTTTCTTT.

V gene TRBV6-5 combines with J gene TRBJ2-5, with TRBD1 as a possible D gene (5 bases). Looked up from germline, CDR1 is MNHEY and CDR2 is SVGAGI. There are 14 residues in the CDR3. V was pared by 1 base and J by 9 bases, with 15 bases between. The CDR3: CASSYYPDTRAQYF. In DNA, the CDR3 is TGTGCCAGCAGTTACTACCCGGACACAAGAGCCCAGTACTTC.

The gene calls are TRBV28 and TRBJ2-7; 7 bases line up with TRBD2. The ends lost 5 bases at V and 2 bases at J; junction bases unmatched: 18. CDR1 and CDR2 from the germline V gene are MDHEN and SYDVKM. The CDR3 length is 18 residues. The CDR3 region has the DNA TGTGCCAGCAGTACCAGCGGGATCGAAATACCCCCCCCCTACGAGCAGTACTTC. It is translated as CASSTSGIEIPPPYEQYF.

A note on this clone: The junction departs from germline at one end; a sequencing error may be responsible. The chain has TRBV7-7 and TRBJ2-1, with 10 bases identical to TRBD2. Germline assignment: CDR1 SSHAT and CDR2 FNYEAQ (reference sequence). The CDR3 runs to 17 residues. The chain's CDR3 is CASSITDRTSGRNEQFF. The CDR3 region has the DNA TGTGCTAGCAGCATAACAGATCGGACTAGCGGTAGGAATGAGCAGTTCTTC.

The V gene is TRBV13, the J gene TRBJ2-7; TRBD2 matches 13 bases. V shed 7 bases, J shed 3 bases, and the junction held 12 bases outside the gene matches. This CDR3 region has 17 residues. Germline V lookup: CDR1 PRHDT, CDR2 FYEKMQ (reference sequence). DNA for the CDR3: TGTGCCAGCAACCAAGGAGCCGGACTAGCGGGAGACTACGAGCAGTACTTC. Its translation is CASNQGAGLAGDYEQYF.

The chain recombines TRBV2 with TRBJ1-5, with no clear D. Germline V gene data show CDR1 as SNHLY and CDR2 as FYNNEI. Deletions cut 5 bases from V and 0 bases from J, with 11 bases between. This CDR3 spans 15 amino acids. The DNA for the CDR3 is TGTGCCAGCAGTCCCGCTCAGGATAGCAATCAGCCCCAGCATTTT. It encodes CASSPAQDSNQPQHF. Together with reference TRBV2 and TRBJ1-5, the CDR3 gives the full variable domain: EPEVTQTPSHQVTQMGQEVILRCVPISNHLYFYWYRQILGQKVEFLVSFYNNEISEKSEIFDDQFSVERPDGSNFTLKIRSTKLEDSAMYFCASSPAQDSNQPQHFGDGTRLSIL.

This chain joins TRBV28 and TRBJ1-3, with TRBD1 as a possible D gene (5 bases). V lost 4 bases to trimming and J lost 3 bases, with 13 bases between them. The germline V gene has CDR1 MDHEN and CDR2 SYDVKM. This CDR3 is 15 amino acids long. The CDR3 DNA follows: TGTGCCAGCAGTTCGGGGCTGGAGGGTGGAAACACCATATATTTT. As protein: CASSSGLEGGNTIYF.

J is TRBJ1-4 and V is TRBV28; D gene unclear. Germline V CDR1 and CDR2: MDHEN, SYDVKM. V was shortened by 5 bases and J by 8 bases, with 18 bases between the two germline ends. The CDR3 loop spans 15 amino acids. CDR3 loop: CASSPSSGLVEKLFF. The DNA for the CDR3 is TGTGCCAGCAGTCCATCTTCGGGGTTAGTGGAAAAACTGTTTTTT.

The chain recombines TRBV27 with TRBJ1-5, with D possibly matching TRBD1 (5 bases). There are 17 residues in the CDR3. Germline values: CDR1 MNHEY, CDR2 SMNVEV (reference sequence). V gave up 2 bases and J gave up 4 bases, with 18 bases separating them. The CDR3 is CASSLIFGQGENQPQHF. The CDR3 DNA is TGTGCCAGCAGTTTAATTTTCGGGCAGGGTGAAAATCAGCCCCAGCATTTT.

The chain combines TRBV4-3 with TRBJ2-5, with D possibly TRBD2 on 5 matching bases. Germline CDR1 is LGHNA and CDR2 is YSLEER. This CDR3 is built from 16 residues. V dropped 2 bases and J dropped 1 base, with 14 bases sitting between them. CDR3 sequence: CASSQREVAGQETQYF. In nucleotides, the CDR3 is TGCGCCAGCAGCCAACGGGAAGTGGCGGGCCAAGAGACCCAGTACTTC.

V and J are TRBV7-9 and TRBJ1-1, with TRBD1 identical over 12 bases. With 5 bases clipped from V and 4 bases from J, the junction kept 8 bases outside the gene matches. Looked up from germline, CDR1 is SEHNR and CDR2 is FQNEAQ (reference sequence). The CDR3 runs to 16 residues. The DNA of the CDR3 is TGTGCCAGCAGCGTTCAGGGACAGGGGGCGATCACTGAAGCTTTCTTT. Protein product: CASSVQGQGAITEAFF.

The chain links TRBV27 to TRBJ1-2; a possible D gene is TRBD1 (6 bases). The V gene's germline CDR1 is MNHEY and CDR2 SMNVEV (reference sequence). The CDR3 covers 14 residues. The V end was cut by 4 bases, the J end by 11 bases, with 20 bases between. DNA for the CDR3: TGTGCCAGCAGTTCACTTGACAGGTCTTCGATTTACACCTTC. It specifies CASSSLDRSSIYTF.

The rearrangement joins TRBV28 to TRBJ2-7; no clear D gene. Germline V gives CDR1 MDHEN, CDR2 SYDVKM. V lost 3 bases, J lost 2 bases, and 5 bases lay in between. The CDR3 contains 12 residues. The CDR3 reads CASSFSAYEQYF. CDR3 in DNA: TGTGCCAGCAGTTTTAGTGCCTACGAGCAGTACTTC.

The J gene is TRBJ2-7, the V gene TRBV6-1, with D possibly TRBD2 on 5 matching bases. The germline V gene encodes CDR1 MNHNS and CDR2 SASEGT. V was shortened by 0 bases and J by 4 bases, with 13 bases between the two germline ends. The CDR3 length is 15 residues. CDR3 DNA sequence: TGTGCCAGCAGTGAAGCGGGGTCCGGGATTTACGAGCAGTACTTC. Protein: CASSEAGSGIYEQYF.

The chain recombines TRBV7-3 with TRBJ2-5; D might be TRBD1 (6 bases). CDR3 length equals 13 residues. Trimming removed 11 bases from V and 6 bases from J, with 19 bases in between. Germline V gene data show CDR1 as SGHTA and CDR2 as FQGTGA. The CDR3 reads CASSAQGRQTQYF. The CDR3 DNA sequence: TGTGCCTCCAGCGCCCAGGGGAGACAGACCCAGTACTTC.

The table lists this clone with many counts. CDR3 sequence: CASSLRGVGNEQFF. The CDR3 DNA reads TGTGCCAGCAGCTTAAGGGGGGTCGGCAATGAGCAGTTCTTC. V gene TRBV7-3 combines with J gene TRBJ2-1, with a tentative D call TRBD2 (6 bases). V lost 1 base and J lost 6, with 10 bases in between. There are 14 residues in the CDR3. Per the germline V gene, CDR1 is SGHTA and CDR2 is FQGTGA.

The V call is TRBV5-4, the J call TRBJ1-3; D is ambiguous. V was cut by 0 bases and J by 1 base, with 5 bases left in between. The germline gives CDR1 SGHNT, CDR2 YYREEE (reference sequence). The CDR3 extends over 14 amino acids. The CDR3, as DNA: TGTGCCAGCAGCTTGGTTGAGTCTGGAAACACCATATATTTT. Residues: CASSLVESGNTIYF. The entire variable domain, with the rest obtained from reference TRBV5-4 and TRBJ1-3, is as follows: ETGVTQSPTHLIKTRGQQVTLRCSSQSGHNTVSWYQQALGQGPQFIFQYYREEENGRGNFPPRFSGLQFPNYSSELNVNALELDDSALYLCASSLVESGNTIYFGEGSWLTVV.

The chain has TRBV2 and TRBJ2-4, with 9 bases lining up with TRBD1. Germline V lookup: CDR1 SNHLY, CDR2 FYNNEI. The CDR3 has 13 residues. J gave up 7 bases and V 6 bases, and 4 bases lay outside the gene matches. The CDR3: CASRPGTGNIQYF. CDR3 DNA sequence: TGTGCCAGCAGACCCGGGACAGGGAACATTCAGTACTTC.

The DNA for the CDR3 is TGTGCCAGCAGTTTATCGGGGGGGATCAGCAATCAGCCCCAGCATTTT. This gives the protein CASSLSGGISNQPQHF. This chain joins TRBV27 and TRBJ1-5; TRBD1 might be the D (5 bases). Germline assignment: CDR1 MNHEY and CDR2 SMNVEV (reference sequence). The germline V and J ends were trimmed by 0 bases and 1 base, with 10 bases remaining between them. The length of the CDR3 is 16 residues.

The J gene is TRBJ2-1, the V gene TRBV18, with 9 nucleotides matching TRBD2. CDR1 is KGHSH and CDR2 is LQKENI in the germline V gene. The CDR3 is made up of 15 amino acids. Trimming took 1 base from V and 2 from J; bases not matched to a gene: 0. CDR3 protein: CASSPLAGAYNEQFF. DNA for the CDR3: TGTGCCAGCTCACCACTAGCGGGAGCCTACAATGAGCAGTTCTTC.

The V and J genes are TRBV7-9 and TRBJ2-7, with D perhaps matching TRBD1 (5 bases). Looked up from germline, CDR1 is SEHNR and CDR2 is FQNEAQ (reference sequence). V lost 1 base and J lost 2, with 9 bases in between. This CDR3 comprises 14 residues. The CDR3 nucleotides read TGTGCCAGCAGCTTAGACAGGTCGACCTACGAGCAGTACTTC. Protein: CASSLDRSTYEQYF.

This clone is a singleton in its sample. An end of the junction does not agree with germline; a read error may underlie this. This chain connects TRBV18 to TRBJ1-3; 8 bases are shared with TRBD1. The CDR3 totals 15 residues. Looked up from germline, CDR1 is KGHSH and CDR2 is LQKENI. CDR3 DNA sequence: TGTGCCAGCTCCCTACCCGGGACAGGAGGACCTCGTCTCGATTTT. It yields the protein CASSLPGTGGPRLDF. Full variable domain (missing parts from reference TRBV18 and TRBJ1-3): NAGVMQNPRHLVRRRGQEARLRCSPMKGHSHVYWYRQLPEEGLKFMVYLQKENIIDESGMPKERFSAEFPKEGPSILRIQQVVRGDSAAYFCASSLPGTGGPRLDFGEGSWLTVV.

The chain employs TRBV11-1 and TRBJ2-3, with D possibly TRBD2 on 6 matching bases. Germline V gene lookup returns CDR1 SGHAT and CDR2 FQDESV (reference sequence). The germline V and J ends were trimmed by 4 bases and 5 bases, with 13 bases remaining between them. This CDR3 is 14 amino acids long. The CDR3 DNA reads TGTGCCAGCAGCTATATTAATAGCGGAGATACGCAGTATTTT. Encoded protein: CASSYINSGDTQYF.

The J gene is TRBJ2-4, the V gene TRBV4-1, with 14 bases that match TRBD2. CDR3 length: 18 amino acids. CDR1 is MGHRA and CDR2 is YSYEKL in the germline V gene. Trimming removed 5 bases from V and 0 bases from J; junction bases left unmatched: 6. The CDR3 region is CASSVGLAGGLAKNIQYF. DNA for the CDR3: TGCGCCAGCAGCGTCGGACTAGCGGGAGGTCTAGCCAAAAACATTCAGTACTTC.